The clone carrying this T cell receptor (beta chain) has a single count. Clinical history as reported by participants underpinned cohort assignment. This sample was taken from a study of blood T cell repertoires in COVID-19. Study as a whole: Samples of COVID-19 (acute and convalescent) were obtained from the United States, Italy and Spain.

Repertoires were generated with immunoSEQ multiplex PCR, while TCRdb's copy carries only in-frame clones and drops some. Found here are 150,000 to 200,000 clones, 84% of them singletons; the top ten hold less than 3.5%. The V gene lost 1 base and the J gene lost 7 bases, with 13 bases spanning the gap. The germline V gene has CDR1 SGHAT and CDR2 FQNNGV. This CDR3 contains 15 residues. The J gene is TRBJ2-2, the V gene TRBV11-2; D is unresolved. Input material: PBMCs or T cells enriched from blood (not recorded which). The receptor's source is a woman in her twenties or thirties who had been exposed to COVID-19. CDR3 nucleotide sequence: TGTGCCAGCAGCTTAGCGGGTAGATCGGACGGGGAGCTGTTTTTT. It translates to CASSLAGRSDGELFF.